These 12 T cell receptor beta chains came from one sample sequenced in a study of T cell repertoires in aging, cancer and after chemotherapy. Rearranged V-D-J TRB sequences were amplified with a mixed TRB-A/B primer pool. TCRdb independently ran MiXCR on the multiplex PCR reads; one entry per CDR3 protein. This table has about 5,200 distinct CDR3 sequences, over 25% appearing once. Peripheral blood genomic DNA, not sorted cells or RNA, was the template. Sequences were obtained from blood. These receptors were taken from a human donor in good health.

The chain has TRBV18 and TRBJ2-3, with a possible D match to TRBD1 (6 bases). CDR1 is KGHSH and CDR2 is LQKENI in the germline V gene. CDR3 length: 19 amino acids. V was clipped by 3 bases and J by 0 bases, with 22 bases between them. The CDR3 loop reads CASSPQGIRGAGSTDTQYF. CDR3 in DNA: TGTGCCAGCTCACCCCAGGGGATCAGGGGCGCAGGTAGCACAGATACGCAGTATTTT.

The gene calls are TRBV30 and TRBJ1-5; a possible D gene is TRBD1 (5 bases). CDR1 and CDR2 (germline): GTSNPN, SVGIG (reference sequence). V lost 5 bases and J lost 3, with 11 bases in between. The CDR3 has 13 residues. The CDR3 sequence: CAWGGSANQPQHF. CDR3 coding DNA: TGTGCCTGGGGGGGGAGTGCCAATCAGCCCCAGCATTTT.

This clonotype is classed as medium-sized (0.01 to 0.1%). The chain carries TRBV29-1 and TRBJ1-4; D might be TRBD1 (6 bases). The V end was cut by 7 bases, the J end by 8 bases, with 17 bases between. CDR3 length: 13 residues. The germline V gene has CDR1 SQVTM and CDR2 ANQGSEA. CDR3 sequence: CSAVNTGSEKLFF. In nucleotides, the CDR3 is TGCAGCGCCGTCAATACAGGGTCGGAAAAACTGTTTTTT.

The chain joins TRBV10-3 to TRBJ1-6; D is ambiguous. The V end lost 1 base, the J end lost 7 bases, and 5 bases lay between the germline ends. The CDR3 totals 13 residues. The germline CDR1 and CDR2 sequences are ENHRY and SYGVKD. CDR3 region: CAISEYGNSPLHF. The CDR3 DNA reads TGTGCCATCAGTGAGTACGGGAATTCACCCCTCCACTTT.

The rearrangement uses TRBV6-5 and TRBJ2-4; TRBD2 matches 8 bases. Losses at the gene ends were 6 bases for V and 0 bases for J; bases not matched to a gene: 10. CDR1 and CDR2 from the germline V gene are MNHEY and SVGAGI. This CDR3 has 17 amino acids. CDR3 nucleotide sequence: TGTGCCAGCAGGCGTCTTAGCGGGACCCTAGCCAAAAACATTCAGTACTTC. Encoded protein: CASRRLSGTLAKNIQYF.

This clonotype was counted a single time. This CDR3 is CASTGQVSNQPQHF. CDR3 DNA: TGTGCCAGTACGGGACAGGTAAGCAATCAGCCCCAGCATTTT. This chain uses TRBV21-1 with TRBJ1-5; the table's D call TRBD1 went unverified against the DNA. TRBV21-1 is a pseudogene locus. The CDR3 has 14 amino acids.

Only a few counts were recorded for this clonotype. The chain couples TRBV7-9 to TRBJ1-2; D gene ambiguous. This CDR3 comprises 13 residues. Trimming shortened V by 6 bases and J by 8 bases, and 16 bases separated the two germline ends. Germline assignment: CDR1 SEHNR and CDR2 FQNEAQ (reference sequence). CDR3 sequence: CASSFRPRGGYTF. The CDR3 region has the DNA TGTGCCAGCAGTTTCCGTCCTCGGGGAGGCTACACCTTC.

This clonotype was seen only a few times. The chain uses TRBV18 and TRBJ1-4; weak D call: TRBD1 (5 bases). CDR1 and CDR2 from the germline V gene are KGHSH and LQKENI. The CDR3 consists of 14 residues. Trimming left V 0 bases short and J 14 bases short, with 16 bases between. Written as DNA, the CDR3 is TGTGCCAGCTCACCACCCGCCAGGGACTTAATGCTGTTTTTT. Residues: CASSPPARDLMLFF. The full variable domain, completed using reference TRBV18 and TRBJ1-4, is NAGVMQNPRHLVRRRGQEARLRCSPMKGHSHVYWYRQLPEEGLKFMVYLQKENIIDESGMPKERFSAEFPKEGPSILRIQQVVRGDSAAYFCASSPPARDLMLFFGSGTQLSVL.

Worth noting for this clonotype: Given a much more abundant clone one base away, this may be a read error. The chain recombines TRBV15 with TRBJ1-6; D gene ambiguous. There are 14 residues in the CDR3. From germline, CDR1 is LNHNV and CDR2 YYDKDF (reference sequence). The CDR3 sequence: CATSPEPMNSHLHF. The CDR3 coding sequence is TGTGCCACCAGCCCGGAACCGATGAATTCACACCTCCACTTT.

Within the sample, this clonotype is medium-sized. The rearrangement joins TRBV6-2 or TRBV6-3 to TRBJ2-1, with TRBD2 matching over 7 bases. The trim removed 4 bases at V and 2 bases at J, leaving 5 bases unmatched. CDR3 length equals 15 residues. Germline lookup yields CDR1 MNHEY and CDR2 SVGEGT. The DNA of the CDR3 is TGTGCCAGCAGTTCATCAGCGGGGCCCTACAATGAGCAGTTCTTC. Protein sequence: CASSSSAGPYNEQFF.

This clonotype is labeled medium-sized. The rearrangement links TRBV5-6 to TRBJ2-6, with no clear D. V lost 0 bases, J lost 4 bases, and 5 bases lay in between. Looked up from germline, CDR1 is SGHDT and CDR2 is YYEEEE. This CDR3 is built from 14 residues. For the CDR3, the DNA is TGTGCCAGCAGCTTGGTTAAGGGGGCCAACGTCCTGACTTTC. Protein product: CASSLVKGANVLTF.

This clonotype turned up a few times. The chain is built from TRBV7-2 and TRBJ2-1, with 8 bases matching TRBD2. The CDR3 is 14 amino acids. V was pared by 2 bases and J by 3 bases, with 0 bases of the junction left unmatched. CDR1 is SGHTA, CDR2 FQGNSA, per germline. The DNA of the CDR3 is TGTGCCAGCAGCTTAACTAGCGGCTACAATGAGCAGTTCTTC. Amino acids: CASSLTSGYNEQFF.